This T cell receptor beta chain emerged from a study of cytomegalovirus exposure and HLA in healthy donors (dated by TCRdb to 2016 to 2017). Turning to the overall study: An earlier analysis of 587 of the donors reported about 280 Gb of sequence data and 117 million unique TCR beta sequences obtained from some 200 million T cells. A later genetic analysis took genome-wide SNP genotypes for about three fifths of the 666 donors and used that subset as a discovery cohort. An earlier analysis of around 580 of the donors used high-throughput TCR beta sequencing to judge whether each TCR beta V gene segment behaved as functional or pseudogenic. All discovery cohort repertoires had been generated on a single sequencing platform. A separate validation cohort of 100 to 150 different subjects was used in addition to the roughly 720-subject first cohort. On average, around 240,000 unique TCR beta nucleotide sequences were sequenced per donor among roughly 430 genotyped donors of the cohort, with about 17% of those sequences being non-productive. Donor age, sex, ethnicity and CMV serostatus were compiled alongside the repertoire data. The number of typed donors differed by locus: 629-630 for A, B, C, DRB1 and DQB1; 522 for DQA1; 600 to 610 for DPA1; and some 450 for DPB1. To predict cytomegalovirus infection status, the study brought together high-throughput TCR immunosequencing, statistical association of individual TCRs with disease status, and machine learning. The genetic ancestry cluster associated with self-reported Caucasian donors included over 80% of the 300 to 450 genotyped donors. Rather than drawing on any new phenotypic data, the later analysis identified candidate immune exposures from TCR beta sequences and the way those sequences occurred across donors. To study patterns of TCR occurrence, a later analysis re-analyzed previously published TCR beta repertoires from 500 to 850 donors and added high-resolution HLA genotyping. Roughly 300 gigabases of sequencing data and tens of millions of unique TCR sequences were included in an early release covering about 620 HLA-typed donors. Both class I and class II loci were covered by HLA typing, at four-digit resolution. Roughly 5 DR-DQ haplotypes were handled as single units for association and clustering because linkage in the cohort was strong. The study was designed to test whether signatures of past pathogen exposure could be identified by cataloging public T cell receptors. Using immunosequencing, the study profiled T cell repertoires from around 680 subjects and related those repertoires to cytomegalovirus serostatus.

The library was prepared using the immunoSEQ multiplex PCR assay. For the multiplex PCR, a mixture combining 60 forward primers for TCR Vbeta segments and 13 reverse primers for TCR Jbeta segments was used. The CDR3 region of rearranged TCR beta genes was amplified from genomic DNA by a multiplex PCR assay. On the Illumina HiSeq System, the amplified TCR beta libraries were sequenced as 87-base-pair reads. Turning to the authors' computational methods: In a later analysis, about 80 million unique TCR beta chains were counted across the 650 to 750 repertoires, and around 10 million of these chains were shared by at least two donors. Raw reads were error-corrected and collapsed into unique sequences with a nearest-neighbor algorithm that merged closely related sequences to remove PCR and sequencing errors. CDR3 sequences were aligned to IMGT reference sequences to assign V, D and J gene segments. For a sequence to be retained, a match of at least six nucleotides was required to both a V gene segment and a J gene segment. A rearrangement counted as productive if the CDR3 had no stop codons and remained in frame with V and J, and every other rearrangement counted as non-productive. CDR3 was defined by IMGT convention, running from the second conserved V-encoded cysteine to the conserved J-encoded phenylalanine. Sequences without an unambiguous match to a single V gene segment were excluded from the earlier analysis of 450 to 650 of the donors. In an earlier analysis of around 590 of the donors, a V segment was called functional when productive rearrangements were above 56.7%, and segregating when the standard deviation between donors exceeded 5%. A statistical classification framework was built for diagnosing cytomegalovirus status from the catalog of TCR beta chain sequences. In a later analysis, TCR nucleotide sequences were compared against IMGT/GENE-DB human TR gene sequences so that V and J genes could be assigned. Using the TCRdist pipeline, a later analysis assigned CDR3 sequences along with most-parsimonious VDJ recombination scenarios. In a later analysis, every TCR beta chain was defined by the combination of its CDR3 amino acid sequence and its V-gene family, and reads without a unique V-gene family were dropped. In a later analysis, 500 to 700 highly shared, low-generation-probability nucleotide sequences were removed to address suspected cross-contamination and a sequencing artifact. A later analysis calculated a clonal expansion index for each public chain from normalized within-repertoire ranks of inferred template counts. A later analysis computed generation probabilities with a VDJ recombination model fitted to out-of-frame rearrangements, and checked the results against IGoR. A later analysis scored TCR-TCR, TCR-HLA and TCR-CMV co-occurrence with hypergeometric tests, applying a repertoire-size bias correction to TCR pairs. In a later analysis, false discovery rates were estimated by permuting HLA or CMV assignments 20 times. In a later analysis, co-occurring TCRs were grouped using DBSCAN, with TCRdist sequence similarity added in when clustering inside HLA-allele-positive subsets. Repertoires with fewer than 30,000 or more than 120,000 public chains were left out of co-occurrence clustering, as were about 5 repertoires with anomalous nucleotide sharing. The clones in this table, taken by TCRdb from immuneACCESS, are in-frame only. Not every clone is retained; where verified, under half of the shortfall comes from an unresolved V gene, and the cause of the rest is unknown. V, J and clone size reflect that table, while D and trimming were determined from the DNA. This sample has 100,000 to 150,000 clones in its table, and around 78% of those were observed once. Less than 5% of the sample belongs to the ten largest clones.

With respect to this clone: The antigen it binds to is not known. No per-base quality is available; no much larger clone lies one base away.

Here is what the overall study found, with its caveats: Strong co-occurrence of HLA alleles, especially DR and DQ, made assigning TCR associations to individual alleles difficult. The cohort was sequenced for TCR beta chains only, and without alpha or paired-chain data the features that could be detected were limited. V-gene and J-gene trimming of TCR beta chains was associated with a missense DCLRE1C variant in a later genetic analysis, and the association was replicated in an independent cohort. Most TCR sequences were seen in very few donors, while some public TCRs were found in many individuals. In a later analysis, the rate of TCR association differed among HLA loci, with DRB1 alleles having the most associated TCRs and HLA-C alleles having the fewest. Linkage disequilibrium might explain the correlated functional status among segregating V segments, but an unknown experimental factor could not be ruled out. HLA typing was unavailable for some donors at each locus, so association tests used only the typed subset. In a later genetic analysis, fewer N-insertions in productive TCRs were reported among donors in an Asian-associated ancestry cluster than the approximately 710-donor mean. The only immune exposure information available for the cohort was CMV serostatus. A further reported finding was that TCR beta sequences accurately predicted the HLA-A and HLA-B alleles for most subjects in the first cohort. According to a later analysis, parvovirus B19, influenza, CMV and Epstein-Barr virus appeared linked to several top co-occurrence clusters. Broadly in line with IMGT annotations, most TCR beta V segments showed up in productive rearrangements about 90% or about 30% of the time in an earlier analysis of under 700 of the donors. Because counts were too low, seventeen rarely observed V segments, including chromosome 9 orphons, were left out of the earlier analysis of 500 to 750 of the donors. It was suggested by the authors that the approach could potentially be generalized to other disease states and immunological phenotypes. Because the 87-base-pair reads could not distinguish some IMGT-functional V segments, including TRBV6-2 and TRBV6-3, those segments were excluded. In the study, approximately 150 TCR beta chains were listed as associated with cytomegalovirus. Specific HLA alleles were associated with roughly 16,000 TCR beta sequences at a false discovery rate of 0.05 in a later analysis. The classifier was reported to diagnose cytomegalovirus status with high specificity and sensitivity in both the original cohort and the validation cohort. Most CMV-associated TCR beta chains appeared to be HLA-restricted in a later analysis, and the HLA associations seemed to be driven largely by CMV exposure. A cluster of highly shared sequence variants was judged likely to be a technical artifact of the sequencing pipeline. A few of the identified cytomegalovirus-associated TCR beta chains were confirmed in vitro to be specific for cytomegalovirus antigens. Sequencing depth was assumed to be roughly uniform across donors in the presence/absence analyses, though that assumption may not hold. A later analysis found that HLA-associated TCR beta chains were more clonally expanded and had lower generation probabilities than equally common non-associated chains.

The CDR3 covers 12 residues, taking in both the cysteine and the phenylalanine. Only the CDR3 portion is preserved as DNA: 36 bases, with reading frame beginning at the first base. CDR1 GTSNPN and CDR2 SVGIG were looked up in the germline V gene (reference sequence). The V and J ends are trimmed by 4 bases and 7 bases, leaving 13 bases between them. The cohort was made up of 650 to 700 healthy bone marrow donors. At the time of sampling, all cohort members were nominally healthy, though unrecorded immune exposures were likely present. The donor was CMV seropositive and belonged to the group of over 250 seropositive cohort members. A peripheral blood sample was collected from each donor, and TCR beta sequencing was performed on peripheral blood mononuclear cells. The Qiagen DNeasy Blood Extraction Kit was used to extract genomic DNA from the blood cell samples.

This clonotype was sampled from a man in his sixties in good health and CMV-seropositive. Here the chain combines TRBV30 and TRBJ1-2; tentative D gene TRBD1, with 5 bases matching. What was sequenced was PBMCs. The sequenced DNA: TGTGCCTGGACAGGGAAGGTGGGTGGCTACACCTTC. The translation is CAWTGKVGGYTF.